The 28 T cell receptor beta chains below all came from one sample that was sequenced in a study of T cell changes during pregnancy in multiple sclerosis. Measured with immunoSEQ multiplex PCR; TCRdb has only the in-frame clones, and not every one. The sample carries about 33,000 clones, around 90% recorded once. The sample in question was CD4+ T cells from peripheral blood mononuclear cells, obtained in the third trimester of pregnancy. These receptors all stem from a female donor in good health, enrolled as a control in a pregnancy study.

V and J are TRBV25-1 and TRBJ1-1, with D possibly matching TRBD1 (6 bases). Germline V CDR1 and CDR2: MGHDK, SYGVNS. The CDR3 spans 15 residues. The V end was cut by 3 bases, the J end by 3 bases, with 14 bases between. The CDR3, as DNA: TGTGCCAGCAGTGATCGGGGGGCTGGAGACACTGAAGCTTTCTTT. It encodes CASSDRGAGDTEAFF.

CDR3 amino acids: CASSPGRTTNTGELFF. CDR3 nucleotides: TGTGCCAGCTCACCGGGTAGGACAACGAACACCGGGGAGCTGTTTTTT. The chain is built from TRBV18 and TRBJ2-2, with D possibly TRBD1 on 5 matching bases. Germline assignment: CDR1 KGHSH and CDR2 LQKENI. V was pared by 3 bases and J by 0 bases, with 11 bases between. The CDR3 contains 16 residues.

The J gene is TRBJ2-1, the V gene TRBV10-3, with 10 bases aligning to TRBD1. The CDR3 loop spans 16 amino acids. CDR1 and CDR2 from the germline V gene are ENHRY and SYGVKD. The V segment lost 0 bases and the J segment 7 bases; nucleotides outside the gene matches: 6. The CDR3 loop reads CAISESRTGGNNEQFF. The CDR3 DNA is TGTGCCATCAGTGAGTCCAGGACAGGGGGGAATAATGAGCAGTTCTTC.

The CDR3 is CASSEGGGGDYGYTF. The DNA of the CDR3 is TGTGCCAGCAGTGAAGGGGGGGGAGGCGACTATGGCTACACCTTC. This chain links TRBV6-1 with TRBJ1-2; D possibly corresponds to TRBD1 (5 bases). This CDR3 has 15 residues. Between the trimmed V and J ends, which lost 1 base and 3 bases, there was a span of 12 bases. Germline CDR1 is MNHNS and CDR2 is SASEGT.

This chain connects TRBV7-3 to TRBJ2-1; D perhaps matches TRBD2 (7 bases). Germline V CDR1 and CDR2: SGHTA, FQGTGA. V gave up 5 bases and J gave up 5 bases, with 19 bases separating them. There are 16 residues in the CDR3. CDR3 coding DNA: TGTGCCAGCAGCAGGGGGGGGTCGACGACTAACAATGAGCAGTTCTTC. Its translation is CASSRGGSTTNNEQFF.

The chain links TRBV7-2 to TRBJ2-1; 9 bases match TRBD2. Germline CDR1 SGHTA, CDR2 FQGNSA. The CDR3 consists of 15 residues. V trimming: 5 bases; J trimming: 6 bases; junction bases outside the gene matches: 8. CDR3 nucleotides: TGTGCCAGCAGCGTAACTAGCGGGCAAGGCAATGAGCAGTTCTTC. The encoded protein is CASSVTSGQGNEQFF.

The chain employs TRBV28 and TRBJ2-3; D is perhaps TRBD1 (5 bases). V shed 6 bases and J shed 4 bases, with 11 bases lying between them. CDR1 and CDR2 from the germline V gene are MDHEN and SYDVKM. The CDR3 contains 13 residues. In DNA, the CDR3 is TGTGCCAGCAGCTCGACAGTACCAGATACGCAGTATTTT. It translates to CASSSTVPDTQYF.

The V and J genes are TRBV5-5 and TRBJ1-6, with TRBD1 matching over 10 bases. The CDR3 contains 18 residues. Trimming took 6 bases from V and 9 from J; bases not matched to a gene: 18. The germline CDR1 and CDR2 sequences are SGHKS and YYEKEE (reference sequence). CDR3 sequence: CASTSDLGGTGVSSPLHF. The CDR3 DNA follows: TGTGCCAGCACCTCTGATCTAGGGGGGACAGGGGTCAGTTCACCCCTCCACTTT.

V gene TRBV28 combines with J gene TRBJ2-6; 10 positions agree with TRBD1. Germline values: CDR1 MDHEN, CDR2 SYDVKM. V dropped 6 bases and J dropped 4; count of bases not matched to a gene: 15. The CDR3 sequence is 19 residues long. CDR3 amino acids: CASSPMTGGKGTGANVLTF. As DNA, the CDR3 is TGTGCCAGCAGCCCCATGACAGGGGGCAAAGGAACAGGGGCCAACGTCCTGACTTTC.

In its sample, this clone is medium-sized. This chain connects TRBV14 to TRBJ1-6; possibly TRBD1 for D (5 bases). V was clipped by 6 bases and J by 5 bases, with 8 bases between them. The germline V gene has CDR1 SGHDN and CDR2 FVKESK. This CDR3 spans 13 amino acids. The CDR3 DNA follows: TGTGCCAGCAGACAGGTGGATAATTCACCCCTCCACTTT. Its translation: CASRQVDNSPLHF. The variable domain in full, completed from reference TRBV14 and TRBJ1-6, reads EAGVTQFPSHSVIEKGQTVTLRCDPISGHDNLYWYRRVMGKEIKFLLHFVKESKQDESGMPNNRFLAERTGGTYSTLKVQPAELEDSGVYFCASRQVDNSPLHFGNGTRLTVT.

The chain recombines TRBV18 with TRBJ2-3; tentative D call: TRBD2 (7 bases). CDR3 size: 14 residues. Germline V gene data show CDR1 as KGHSH and CDR2 as LQKENI. Trimming stripped 3 bases from V and 8 bases from J, with 15 bases between. CDR3 DNA: TGTGCCAGCTCACCGGGGGGGCCCCCGGGTACGCAGTATTTT. Its translation: CASSPGGPPGTQYF.

This chain links TRBV7-9 with TRBJ1-1, with D uncertain. Germline V lookup: CDR1 SEHNR, CDR2 FQNEAQ (reference sequence). There are 11 residues in the CDR3. Trimming left V 0 bases short and J 7 bases short, with 3 bases between. CDR3 residues: CASSLAGEAFF. CDR3 DNA: TGTGCCAGCAGCTTAGCCGGTGAAGCTTTCTTT.

The chain is built from TRBV14 and TRBJ1-1; D remains unclear. CDR1 SGHDN and CDR2 FVKESK come from the germline V gene. The CDR3 spans 16 residues. V lost 4 bases and J 4 bases, leaving 19 bases between the germline ends. This CDR3 is CASSPDLRLSATEAFF. The DNA for the CDR3 is TGTGCCAGCAGCCCCGACCTTAGACTGAGTGCCACTGAAGCTTTCTTT.

This chain joins TRBV6-5 and TRBJ2-2; 8 bases map to TRBD1. CDR1 MNHEY and CDR2 SVGAGI come from the germline V gene. The CDR3 loop spans 14 amino acids. V shed 6 bases, J shed 5 bases, and the junction held 5 bases outside the gene matches. This chain's CDR3 is CASSWDRKTGELFF. The CDR3 nucleotides read TGTGCCAGCAGCTGGGACAGGAAGACCGGGGAGCTGTTTTTT.

About this clone: The sample holds other DNA sequences that translate to the same CDR3. CDR3 protein: CASSLEGRNTEAFF. The CDR3 region has the DNA TGCGCCAGCAGCTTGGAAGGGAGGAACACTGAAGCTTTCTTT. The chain carries TRBV5-1 and TRBJ1-1; D uncertain. Germline V gene sequence: CDR1 SGHRS, CDR2 YFSETQ. V lost 0 bases and J 1 base, leaving 7 bases between the germline ends. CDR3 length: 14 residues.

The chain joins TRBV27 to TRBJ2-5, with TRBD1 as a possible D gene (7 bases). The CDR3 has 15 residues. From germline, CDR1 is MNHEY and CDR2 SMNVEV (reference sequence). The germline V and J ends were trimmed by 5 bases and 4 bases, with 17 bases remaining between them. The CDR3 sequence is CASSPRRGRGETQYF. The CDR3 nucleotides are TGTGCCAGCAGTCCCCGGAGGGGGCGCGGAGAGACCCAGTACTTC.

The chain joins TRBV7-8 to TRBJ2-7, with 8 bases that match TRBD2. The CDR3 is 16 residues long. Trimming at V came to 5 bases and at J to 3 bases, leaving 12 bases not matched to a gene. Germline assignment: CDR1 SGHVS and CDR2 FQNEAQ. CDR3: CASSPAGLVKFYEQYF. The CDR3 DNA reads as TGTGCCAGCAGCCCCGCGGGACTAGTGAAATTCTACGAGCAGTACTTC.

The chain couples TRBV7-2 to TRBJ2-1, with TRBD2 matching over 13 bases. Germline values: CDR1 SGHTA, CDR2 FQGNSA. The V and J ends lost 6 bases and 4 bases, in that order; junction bases with no gene match: 3. The CDR3 is made up of 15 amino acids. The CDR3 loop is CASRPTSGGYNEQFF. CDR3 sequence (DNA): TGTGCCAGCAGGCCGACTAGCGGGGGGTACAATGAGCAGTTCTTC.

This clone was counted only a few times. The rearrangement uses TRBV7-2 and TRBJ2-2; D uncertain. V gave up 1 base and J gave up 4 bases, with 7 bases separating them. The CDR3 covers 14 residues. Germline values: CDR1 SGHTA, CDR2 FQGNSA. In DNA form, the CDR3 reads TGTGCCAGCAGCTTAGTTACGGTCACCGGGGAGCTGTTTTTT. Amino acid sequence: CASSLVTVTGELFF.

J is TRBJ2-7 and V is TRBV10-2, with 7 positions matching TRBD2. Germline V gene data show CDR1 as WSHSY and CDR2 as SAAADI. Trimming removed 0 bases from V and 3 bases from J; junction bases left unmatched: 5. The CDR3 extends over 15 amino acids. The CDR3 protein is CASSESRTRHYEQYF. CDR3 nucleotide sequence: TGCGCCAGCAGTGAGTCAAGGACTAGACACTACGAGCAGTACTTC.

The chain has TRBV4-1 and TRBJ2-5; no reliable D call. The germline CDR1 and CDR2 sequences are MGHRA and YSYEKL. V lost 1 base and J 7 bases, leaving 13 bases between the germline ends. The CDR3 is 14 residues long. The CDR3: CASSQVRLVGTQYF. CDR3 in DNA: TGCGCCAGCAGCCAAGTGCGCCTAGTGGGGACCCAGTACTTC.

The gene calls are TRBV11-2 and TRBJ2-5, with a tentative D call TRBD2 (7 bases). Germline assignment: CDR1 SGHAT and CDR2 FQNNGV. The CDR3 loop spans 15 amino acids. V was clipped by 3 bases and J by 5 bases, with 16 bases between them. The CDR3 region is CASSLSSGGGETQYF. The DNA for the CDR3 is TGTGCCAGCAGCTTGTCTAGCGGAGGGGGGGAGACCCAGTACTTC.

The V and J genes are TRBV5-8 and TRBJ2-2; TRBD1 agrees at 12 bases. The V segment lost 4 bases and the J segment 4 bases; nucleotides outside the gene matches: 5. The V gene's germline CDR1 is SGHTS and CDR2 YDEGEE. The CDR3 consists of 16 residues. The chain's CDR3 is CASSPGTGGITGELFF. CDR3 nucleotide sequence: TGTGCCAGCAGCCCCGGGACAGGGGGCATCACCGGGGAGCTGTTTTTT.

The chain joins TRBV28 to TRBJ2-5; 8 bases are a match to TRBD1. Per germline, CDR1 MDHEN and CDR2 SYDVKM. This CDR3 has 17 amino acids. The V and J ends lost 7 bases and 1 base, in that order; junction bases with no gene match: 14. CDR3 DNA: TGTGCCAGCACACGAACGCGTACGGACAGGGTCCAAGAGACCCAGTACTTC. Amino acids: CASTRTRTDRVQETQYF.

The chain joins TRBV7-2 to TRBJ1-1, with 7 bases that match TRBD1. Germline CDR1 is SGHTA and CDR2 is FQGNSA. V lost 5 bases to trimming and J lost 2 bases; unmatched junction nucleotides: 8. This CDR3 spans 15 amino acids. CDR3 region: CASSRTTGVNTEAFF. The CDR3 DNA is TGTGCCAGCAGCCGAACAACAGGGGTTAACACTGAAGCTTTCTTT.

This rearrangement joins TRBV18 to TRBJ2-5; TRBD2 agrees at 8 bases. Germline loops: CDR1 KGHSH, CDR2 LQKENI. This CDR3 has 16 amino acids. After removal of 6 bases from V and 4 bases from J, the junction contained 13 bases not matched to a gene. As DNA, the CDR3 is TGTGCCAGCTCCATGAGTCCGGGACTAGTGGGAGAGACCCAGTACTTC. Residues: CASSMSPGLVGETQYF. Using reference TRBV18 and TRBJ2-5 for the parts outside the CDR3, the full variable domain is NAGVMQNPRHLVRRRGQEARLRCSPMKGHSHVYWYRQLPEEGLKFMVYLQKENIIDESGMPKERFSAEFPKEGPSILRIQQVVRGDSAAYFCASSMSPGLVGETQYFGPGTRLLVL.

The chain has TRBV7-9 and TRBJ2-3; TRBD2 matches at 10 bases. Trimming cost V 5 bases and J 2 bases; bases outside gene matches: 7. Germline CDR1 SEHNR, CDR2 FQNEAQ (reference sequence). This CDR3 region has 16 residues. The CDR3 is CASSRLAGVFTDTQYF. The CDR3 region has the DNA TGTGCCAGCAGCCGTCTAGCGGGAGTCTTCACAGATACGCAGTATTTT.

The V and J genes are TRBV19 and TRBJ1-6; 11 positions agree with TRBD1. The trim removed 8 bases at V and 9 bases at J, leaving 3 bases unmatched. From germline, CDR1 is LNHDA and CDR2 SQIVND (reference sequence). This CDR3 has 13 amino acids. CDR3 in amino acids: CASAGTGGSPLHF. The CDR3 DNA is TGTGCCAGTGCCGGGACAGGGGGTTCACCCCTCCACTTT.